These 5 T cell receptor beta chains were sequenced from one sample in a study of control samples from healthy donors and cancer patients. This table comes from immunoSEQ multiplex PCR, and its TCRdb copy is limited to in-frame clones, with some not included. The sample has some 130,000 clones; around 90% are singletons. The sequenced sample consisted of blood. The receptors here all came from a man aged 18 to 29 in good health.

The chain joins TRBV3-1 (or the pseudogene TRBV3-2) to TRBJ2-1; D may be TRBD1 or TRBD2 (5 bases each). Trimming pared 0 bases from V and 4 bases from J, leaving 16 bases between. CDR3 length equals 17 residues. CDR1 and CDR2 (germline): LGHDT, YNNKEL (reference sequence). DNA of the CDR3: TGTGCCAGCAGCCAAGATCCGGGGCCTAGTTCGTACAATGAGCAGTTCTTC. It is translated as CASSQDPGPSSYNEQFF.

The genes are TRBV19 and TRBJ1-5; D is unclear. This CDR3 comprises 17 residues. CDR1 is LNHDA, CDR2 SQIVND, per germline (reference sequence). V was clipped by 4 bases and J by 2 bases, with 18 bases between them. The CDR3 loop reads CASSTPRGGRGNQPQHF. In DNA form, the CDR3 reads TGTGCCAGTAGTACCCCAAGAGGAGGGCGCGGCAATCAGCCCCAGCATTTT.

The rearrangement joins TRBV25-1 to TRBJ1-4; D remains unclear. Germline V gene data show CDR1 as MGHDK and CDR2 as SYGVNS. Trimming stripped 4 bases from V and 6 bases from J, with 15 bases between. The CDR3 sequence is 15 residues long. CDR3 DNA sequence: TGTGCCAGCAGTGCCCCGGTGGATGGGGATGAAAAACTGTTTTTT. Translation gives CASSAPVDGDEKLFF. Together with reference TRBV25-1 and TRBJ1-4, the CDR3 gives the full variable domain: EADIYQTPRYLVIGTGKKITLECSQTMGHDKMYWYQQDPGMELHLIHYSYGVNSTEKGDLSSESTVSRIRTEHFPLTLESARPSHTSQYLCASSAPVDGDEKLFFGSGTQLSVL.

This chain uses TRBV9 with TRBJ2-3; no clear D. With 4 bases removed from V and 0 bases from J, the gap between germline ends came to 18 bases. This CDR3 comprises 17 residues. Germline CDR1 and CDR2: SGDLS and YYNGEE. The CDR3 DNA reads as TGTGCCAGCAGCCCCCGTCCGGGTACAAGTAGCACAGATACGCAGTATTTT. It translates to CASSPRPGTSSTDTQYF.

This chain connects TRBV7-2 to TRBJ2-1, with TRBD1 matching 9 bases. Germline loops: CDR1 SGHTA, CDR2 FQGNSA. There are 15 residues in the CDR3. The J segment lost 3 bases and the V segment lost 4 bases, leaving 4 bases of the junction unmatched. CDR3 sequence (DNA): TGTGCCAGCAGCTCCGGGACAGGGTACTACAATGAGCAGTTCTTC. Encoded protein: CASSSGTGYYNEQFF.